Detailed here is one T cell receptor beta chain. What it binds is not known. The CDR3 is made up of 13 amino acids. The V segment lost 5 bases and the J segment 2 bases; nucleotides outside the gene matches: 3. Germline loops: CDR1 GTSNPN, CDR2 SVGIG (reference sequence). This entry belongs to a study of cytomegalovirus exposure and HLA in healthy donors. General study points: The authors considered a cluster of highly shared sequence variants likely to be a sequencing artifact. Later analysis demonstrated an association between a missense DCLRE1C variant and TCR beta V- and J-gene trimming.

Researchers ran the PCR with 60 Vbeta and 13 Jbeta primers. Data came from immunoSEQ multiplex PCR; TCRdb stores just in-frame clones and leaves some out. The record lists 150,000 to 200,000 clones, of which the ten most abundant hold 0.79%. The chain has TRBV30 and TRBJ1-3; 7 bases align to TRBD1. The sample taken for sequencing was PBMCs. The receptor comes from a woman between 18 and 29 years old in good health and CMV-seropositive. The CDR3 is CAWATGAGNTIYF. Written as DNA, the CDR3 is TGTGCCTGGGCTACAGGGGCTGGAAACACCATATATTTT.